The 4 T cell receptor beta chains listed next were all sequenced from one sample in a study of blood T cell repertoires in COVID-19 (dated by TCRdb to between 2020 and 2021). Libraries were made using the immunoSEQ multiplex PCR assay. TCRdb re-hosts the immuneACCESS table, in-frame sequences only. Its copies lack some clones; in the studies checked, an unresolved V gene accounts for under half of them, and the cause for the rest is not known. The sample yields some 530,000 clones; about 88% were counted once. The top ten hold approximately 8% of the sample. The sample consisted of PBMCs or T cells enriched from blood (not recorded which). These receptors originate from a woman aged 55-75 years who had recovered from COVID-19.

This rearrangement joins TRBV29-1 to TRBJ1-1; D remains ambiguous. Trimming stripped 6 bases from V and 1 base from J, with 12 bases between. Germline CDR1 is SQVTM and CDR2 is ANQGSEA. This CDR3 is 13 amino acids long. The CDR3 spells CSVVGEANTEAFF. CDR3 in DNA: TGCAGCGTAGTCGGGGAGGCGAACACTGAAGCTTTCTTT. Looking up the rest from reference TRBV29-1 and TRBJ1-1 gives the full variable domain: SAVISQKPSRDICQRGTSLTIQCQVDSQVTMMFWYRQQPGQSLTLIATANQGSEATYESGFVIDKFPISRPNLTFSTLTVSNMSPEDSSIYLCSVVGEANTEAFFGQGTRLTVV.

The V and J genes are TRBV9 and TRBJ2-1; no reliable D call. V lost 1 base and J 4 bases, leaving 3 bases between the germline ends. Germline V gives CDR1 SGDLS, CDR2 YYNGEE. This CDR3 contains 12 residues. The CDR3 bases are TGTGCCAGCAGCGTAACTTACAATGAGCAGTTCTTC. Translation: CASSVTYNEQFF.

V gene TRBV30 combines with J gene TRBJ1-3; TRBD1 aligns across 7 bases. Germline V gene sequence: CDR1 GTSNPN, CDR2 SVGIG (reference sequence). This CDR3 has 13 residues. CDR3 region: CATQGEDGNTIYF. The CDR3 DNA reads TGTGCTACTCAGGGGGAGGATGGAAACACCATATATTTT.

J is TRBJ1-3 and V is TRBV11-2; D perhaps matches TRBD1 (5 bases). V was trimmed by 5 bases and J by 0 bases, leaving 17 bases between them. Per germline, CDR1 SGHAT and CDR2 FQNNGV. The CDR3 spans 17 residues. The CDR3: CASSRQIPTISGNTIYF. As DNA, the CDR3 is TGTGCCAGCAGCCGACAGATCCCAACAATCTCTGGAAACACCATATATTTT.